Listed below are T cell receptor beta chains from one sample, sequenced in a study of blood T cell repertoires in COVID-19. TCRdb keeps only in-frame clones here, not all; method: immunoSEQ multiplex PCR. The sample carries about 160,000 clones, over 75% recorded once. The sequenced sample consisted of PBMCs or T cells enriched from blood (not recorded which). These receptors were collected from a woman between 45 and 60 years old who had recovered from COVID-19. The CDR3 runs from the conserved cysteine through the conserved F or W. Each record gives: CDR3 protein, CDR3 DNA, J gene, clone size, V gene, D gene. The D gene is left open where the match is weak. Clone size is shown for a subset of rows, as once, few, many or a class of expanded clone.

cdr3_aa: CASSFAGEGYTF
cdr3_nt: TGTGCCAGCAGCTTCGCAGGGGAAGGCTACACCTTC
j_call: TRBJ1-2
clone_size: NA
v_call: TRBV13
d_call: NA

cdr3_aa: CASSWGQLYGYTF
cdr3_nt: TGTGCCAGCAGTTGGGGACAGCTCTATGGCTACACCTTC
j_call: TRBJ1-2
clone_size: NA
v_call: TRBV27
d_call: TRBD1

cdr3_aa: CASSLGQGAYGYTF
cdr3_nt: TGTGCCAGCAGTTTAGGACAGGGGGCCTATGGCTACACCTTC
j_call: TRBJ1-2
clone_size: NA
v_call: TRBV27
d_call: TRBD1

cdr3_aa: CAISDTAGGLEQYF
cdr3_nt: TGTGCCATCAGTGACACGGCGGGGGGCCTCGAGCAGTACTTC
j_call: TRBJ2-7
clone_size: NA
v_call: TRBV10-3
d_call: TRBD2

cdr3_aa: CASSPRGVSYNEQFF
cdr3_nt: TGTGCCAGCAGCCCGCGGGGGGTATCCTACAATGAGCAGTTCTTC
j_call: TRBJ2-1
clone_size: NA
v_call: TRBV7-8
d_call: TRBD2

cdr3_aa: CASSPQTGELFF
cdr3_nt: TGTGCCAGCAGTCCACAGACCGGGGAGCTGTTTTTT
j_call: TRBJ2-2
clone_size: NA
v_call: TRBV27
d_call: NA

cdr3_aa: CASSPGQDSISGNTIYF
cdr3_nt: TGTGCCAGCAGCCCCGGACAGGACTCGATCTCTGGAAACACCATATATTTT
j_call: TRBJ1-3
clone_size: NA
v_call: TRBV9
d_call: TRBD1

cdr3_aa: CASSSTGIGETQYF
cdr3_nt: TGTGCTAGCAGCTCGACAGGGATTGGGGAGACCCAGTACTTC
j_call: TRBJ2-5
clone_size: NA
v_call: TRBV7-7
d_call: TRBD1

cdr3_aa: CASSPIPGTGELFF
cdr3_nt: TGTGCCAGCTCACCAATCCCGGGCACCGGGGAGCTGTTTTTT
j_call: TRBJ2-2
clone_size: NA
v_call: TRBV18
d_call: NA

cdr3_aa: CASSLTGGDYTEAFF
cdr3_nt: TGTGCCAGCAGCTTAACTGGAGGGGACTACACTGAAGCTTTCTTT
j_call: TRBJ1-1
clone_size: NA
v_call: TRBV7-6
d_call: NA

cdr3_aa: CASSPPKDRVLAGNTIYF
cdr3_nt: TGTGCCAGCAGCCCACCCAAGGACAGAGTCCTTGCTGGAAACACCATATATTTT
j_call: TRBJ1-3
clone_size: NA
v_call: TRBV9
d_call: NA

cdr3_aa: CASSYSIGGEAFF
cdr3_nt: TGTGCCAGCAGTTACTCGATAGGGGGAGAAGCTTTCTTT
j_call: TRBJ1-1
clone_size: few
v_call: TRBV6-5
d_call: NA

cdr3_aa: CASSPGTGAEKLFF
cdr3_nt: TGTGCCAGCAGTCCCGGGACAGGGGCAGAAAAACTGTTTTTT
j_call: TRBJ1-4
clone_size: NA
v_call: TRBV6-2/TRBV6-3
d_call: TRBD1

cdr3_aa: CASSQGTGTIEQYF
cdr3_nt: TGCGCCAGCAGCCAGGGGACAGGGACGATTGAGCAGTACTTC
j_call: TRBJ2-7
clone_size: NA
v_call: TRBV5-1
d_call: TRBD1

cdr3_aa: CASSTRLTGTSGGHNEQFF
cdr3_nt: TGTGCCAGCAGCACCCGATTAACCGGGACTAGCGGGGGACACAATGAGCAGTTCTTC
j_call: TRBJ2-1
clone_size: once
v_call: TRBV7-8
d_call: TRBD2

cdr3_aa: CAERGFRSYNEQFF
cdr3_nt: TGTGCCGAACGGGGGTTTCGCTCCTACAATGAGCAGTTCTTC
j_call: TRBJ2-1
clone_size: NA
v_call: TRBV10-3
d_call: NA

cdr3_aa: CASRGQPNSPLHF
cdr3_nt: TGTGCCAGCCGGGGACAGCCGAATTCACCCCTCCACTTT
j_call: TRBJ1-6
clone_size: NA
v_call: TRBV10-3
d_call: TRBD1

cdr3_aa: CASRSTGGHTEAFF
cdr3_nt: TGTGCCAGCAGATCAACAGGGGGACACACTGAAGCTTTCTTT
j_call: TRBJ1-1
clone_size: NA
v_call: TRBV5-4
d_call: TRBD1

cdr3_aa: CASSYSLADSYNEQFF
cdr3_nt: TGTGCCAGCAGTTACTCTCTAGCGGACTCCTACAATGAGCAGTTCTTC
j_call: TRBJ2-1
clone_size: NA
v_call: TRBV6-5
d_call: TRBD2

cdr3_aa: CASSLTRGNEQFF
cdr3_nt: TGTGCCAGCAGTTTAACCAGGGGGAATGAGCAGTTCTTC
j_call: TRBJ2-1
clone_size: NA
v_call: TRBV6-5
d_call: TRBD1

cdr3_aa: CASSEGVKAEAFF
cdr3_nt: TGTGCCAGCAGTGAGGGAGTTAAAGCTGAAGCTTTCTTT
j_call: TRBJ1-1
clone_size: NA
v_call: TRBV6-1
d_call: NA

cdr3_aa: CASSLVVGRGNSPLHF
cdr3_nt: TGTGCCAGCAGCTTGGTTGTCGGCAGGGGTAATTCACCCCTCCACTTT
j_call: TRBJ1-6
clone_size: once
v_call: TRBV5-6
d_call: NA

cdr3_aa: CAALGVGTEAFF
cdr3_nt: TGTGCCGCCCTCGGTGTCGGCACTGAAGCTTTCTTT
j_call: TRBJ1-1
clone_size: NA
v_call: TRBV6-5
d_call: NA

cdr3_aa: CASSQGWGQNYGYTF
cdr3_nt: TGCGCCAGCAGCCAAGGTTGGGGGCAGAACTATGGCTACACCTTC
j_call: TRBJ1-2
clone_size: NA
v_call: TRBV4-3
d_call: NA

cdr3_aa: CASSYAASQETQYF
cdr3_nt: TGTGCCAGCAGTTACGCGGCATCTCAAGAGACCCAGTACTTC
j_call: TRBJ2-5
clone_size: NA
v_call: TRBV6-2/TRBV6-3
d_call: NA

cdr3_aa: CASSQDIKRGEQFF
cdr3_nt: TGTGCCAGCAGCCAAGACATAAAGCGGGGTGAGCAGTTCTTC
j_call: TRBJ2-1
clone_size: NA
v_call: TRBV3-1/TRBV3-2
d_call: TRBD2

cdr3_aa: CASSPGQGPDGNQPQHF
cdr3_nt: TGTGCCAGCAGCCCCGGGCAGGGGCCGGATGGCAATCAGCCCCAGCATTTT
j_call: TRBJ1-5
clone_size: once
v_call: TRBV7-9
d_call: NA

cdr3_aa: CASSLDHVPFF
cdr3_nt: TGTGCCAGCAGCTTGGATCATGTTCCGTTCTTC
j_call: TRBJ2-1
clone_size: NA
v_call: TRBV5-4
d_call: NA

cdr3_aa: CASSLEDRGTEAFF
cdr3_nt: TGTGCCAGCAGCTTAGAGGACAGGGGAACTGAAGCTTTCTTT
j_call: TRBJ1-1
clone_size: NA
v_call: TRBV7-3
d_call: TRBD1

cdr3_aa: CASSLAWEETQYF
cdr3_nt: TGTGCCAGCAGTTTAGCGTGGGAGGAGACCCAGTACTTC
j_call: TRBJ2-5
clone_size: once
v_call: TRBV12-3/TRBV12-4
d_call: NA

cdr3_aa: CASRGGQGSNQPQHF
cdr3_nt: TGTGCCAGTAGGGGGGGACAGGGGAGCAATCAGCCCCAGCATTTT
j_call: TRBJ1-5
clone_size: NA
v_call: TRBV19
d_call: TRBD1

cdr3_aa: CAISEGPGMSNQPQHF
cdr3_nt: TGTGCCATCAGTGAAGGGCCAGGGATGAGCAATCAGCCCCAGCATTTT
j_call: TRBJ1-5
clone_size: NA
v_call: TRBV10-3
d_call: NA

cdr3_aa: CAISDIAGGHFF
cdr3_nt: TGTGCCATCAGTGATATTGCGGGGGGACATTTCTTC
j_call: TRBJ2-1
clone_size: once
v_call: TRBV10-3
d_call: TRBD2

cdr3_aa: CASSIRTGDLSGANVLTF
cdr3_nt: TGTGCCAGTAGTATCCGGACAGGGGACCTCTCTGGGGCCAACGTCCTGACTTTC
j_call: TRBJ2-6
clone_size: once
v_call: TRBV19
d_call: TRBD1

cdr3_aa: CASSLATSGGTSTDTQYF
cdr3_nt: TGTGCCAGCAGCTTAGCGACTAGCGGGGGTACTAGCACAGATACGCAGTATTTT
j_call: TRBJ2-3
clone_size: NA
v_call: TRBV7-8
d_call: TRBD2

cdr3_aa: CASSLSTGPLHF
cdr3_nt: TGTGCCAGCAGTTTATCGACAGGACCCCTCCACTTT
j_call: TRBJ1-6
clone_size: NA
v_call: TRBV6-5
d_call: NA

cdr3_aa: CASSPWAGAAGETQYF
cdr3_nt: TGTGCCAGCAGTCCCTGGGCGGGGGCCGCAGGAGAGACCCAGTACTTC
j_call: TRBJ2-5
clone_size: NA
v_call: TRBV6-2/TRBV6-3
d_call: NA

cdr3_aa: CASSFVAGAAKNIQYF
cdr3_nt: TGTGCCAGCAGTTTCGTCGCGGGCGCCGCCAAAAACATTCAGTACTTC
j_call: TRBJ2-4
clone_size: NA
v_call: TRBV27
d_call: NA

cdr3_aa: CASSRGGAFTGELFF
cdr3_nt: TGTGCCAGCAGCCGCGGGGGGGCCTTCACCGGGGAGCTGTTTTTT
j_call: TRBJ2-2
clone_size: NA
v_call: TRBV11-3
d_call: TRBD2

cdr3_aa: CASSSTRDRVYEQYF
cdr3_nt: TGTGCCAGCAGCTCCACGCGGGACAGAGTCTACGAGCAGTACTTC
j_call: TRBJ2-7
clone_size: NA
v_call: TRBV7-8
d_call: NA

cdr3_aa: CASSTDRGRGYGYTF
cdr3_nt: TGCGCCAGCAGCACTGACAGGGGGCGAGGCTATGGCTACACCTTC
j_call: TRBJ1-2
clone_size: many
v_call: TRBV5-1
d_call: TRBD1

cdr3_aa: CASSYFKGENEKLFF
cdr3_nt: TGTGCCAGCAGTTACTTCAAGGGGGAGAATGAAAAACTGTTTTTT
j_call: TRBJ1-4
clone_size: NA
v_call: TRBV6-6
d_call: NA

cdr3_aa: CASSGETGIPYNEQFF
cdr3_nt: TGTGCCAGTAGTGGCGAGACAGGGATTCCTTACAATGAGCAGTTCTTC
j_call: TRBJ2-1
clone_size: NA
v_call: TRBV19
d_call: TRBD1

cdr3_aa: CSAADRGLREQYF
cdr3_nt: TGCAGCGCCGCGGACAGGGGGCTTCGAGAGCAGTACTTC
j_call: TRBJ2-7
clone_size: NA
v_call: TRBV29-1
d_call: TRBD1

cdr3_aa: CASSRATGYGYTF
cdr3_nt: TGTGCCAGCTCACGGGCAACAGGATATGGCTACACCTTC
j_call: TRBJ1-2
clone_size: NA
v_call: TRBV18
d_call: NA

cdr3_aa: CASSKKGGYANYGYTF
cdr3_nt: TGTGCCAGCAGTAAGAAAGGAGGTTATGCTAACTATGGCTACACCTTC
j_call: TRBJ1-2
clone_size: NA
v_call: TRBV2
d_call: NA

cdr3_aa: CASSQRLNQETQYF
cdr3_nt: TGTGCCAGCAGCCAACGACTGAACCAAGAGACCCAGTACTTC
j_call: TRBJ2-5
clone_size: NA
v_call: TRBV7-8
d_call: NA

cdr3_aa: CASSYSPGNQETQYF
cdr3_nt: TGTGCCAGCAGTTACTCGCCGGGAAACCAAGAGACCCAGTACTTC
j_call: TRBJ2-5
clone_size: NA
v_call: TRBV6-5
d_call: NA

cdr3_aa: CASSPDRGSYEQYF
cdr3_nt: TGTGCCAGCTCGCCCGACAGGGGGTCCTACGAGCAGTACTTC
j_call: TRBJ2-7
clone_size: NA
v_call: TRBV18
d_call: TRBD1

cdr3_aa: CASSLDGGAYGYTF
cdr3_nt: TGTGCCAGCAGCTTAGATGGAGGCGCCTATGGCTACACCTTC
j_call: TRBJ1-2
clone_size: NA
v_call: TRBV7-2
d_call: NA

cdr3_aa: CASTLRENGVGGNQPQHF
cdr3_nt: TGCGCCAGCACTCTCAGGGAAAACGGCGTTGGAGGCAATCAGCCCCAGCATTTT
j_call: TRBJ1-5
clone_size: NA
v_call: TRBV23-1
d_call: NA

cdr3_aa: CATTPGQVTFYGDGGAFF
cdr3_nt: TGTGCCACCACCCCGGGACAGGTAACGTTTTACGGGGACGGAGGAGCTTTCTTT
j_call: TRBJ1-1
clone_size: NA
v_call: TRBV18
d_call: TRBD1

cdr3_aa: CASSQVRSQETQYF
cdr3_nt: TGTGCCAGCAGCCAAGTACGGAGCCAAGAGACCCAGTACTTC
j_call: TRBJ2-5
clone_size: NA
v_call: TRBV3-1/TRBV3-2
d_call: NA

cdr3_aa: CASSTGTAYFSGNTIYF
cdr3_nt: TGTGCCAGCAGCACCGGGACAGCTTACTTCTCTGGAAACACCATATATTTT
j_call: TRBJ1-3
clone_size: NA
v_call: TRBV6-2/TRBV6-3
d_call: TRBD1

cdr3_aa: CASTDRVNQPQHF
cdr3_nt: TGTGCCAGTACAGACAGGGTCAATCAGCCCCAGCATTTT
j_call: TRBJ1-5
clone_size: NA
v_call: TRBV19
d_call: TRBD1

cdr3_aa: CASSHPRARGGELFF
cdr3_nt: TGTGCCAGCAGCCATCCCAGGGCCAGGGGCGGGGAGCTGTTTTTT
j_call: TRBJ2-2
clone_size: NA
v_call: TRBV3-1/TRBV3-2
d_call: NA

cdr3_aa: CASSFSGGAVDEQFF
cdr3_nt: TGTGCCAGCAGCTTTTCGGGGGGGGCCGTAGATGAGCAGTTCTTC
j_call: TRBJ2-1
clone_size: NA
v_call: TRBV11-3
d_call: TRBD2

cdr3_aa: CSVKATADTQYF
cdr3_nt: TGCAGCGTGAAAGCGACAGCAGATACGCAGTATTTT
j_call: TRBJ2-3
clone_size: NA
v_call: TRBV29-1
d_call: NA

cdr3_aa: CASSYSSDQGFPGAFF
cdr3_nt: TGTGCCAGCAGTTACTCATCTGATCAGGGTTTCCCTGGAGCTTTCTTT
j_call: TRBJ1-1
clone_size: NA
v_call: TRBV6-5
d_call: NA

cdr3_aa: CASSQDLVAGLAVETQYF
cdr3_nt: TGTGCCAGCAGCCAAGATCTTGTTGCCGGACTAGCGGTGGAGACCCAGTACTTC
j_call: TRBJ2-5
clone_size: NA
v_call: TRBV14
d_call: TRBD2